The 21 T cell receptor beta chains below all came from one sample that was sequenced in a study of cytotoxic CD8 clonotypes in ibrutinib-treated CLL. Clones were sequenced by immunoSEQ multiplex PCR, and TCRdb holds only the in-frame ones, with some missing. Found here are about 72,000 clones, around 81% of them singletons; the top ten hold roughly 7.5%. This sample comprised PBMCs, obtained at disease progression, from a patient treated with ibrutinib. The source is a human donor with chronic lymphocytic leukemia.

This clone was seen a handful of times. The rearrangement joins TRBV18 to TRBJ1-2, with 8 bases aligning to TRBD1. The CDR3 spans 14 residues. Germline V gives CDR1 KGHSH, CDR2 LQKENI. J gave up 6 bases and V 2 bases, and 5 bases lay outside the gene matches. The CDR3 loop is CASSPRQGIDGYTF. In DNA form, the CDR3 reads TGTGCCAGCTCACCAAGACAGGGGATTGATGGCTACACCTTC.

This rearrangement joins TRBV6-5 to TRBJ1-6, with D possibly TRBD1 on 5 matching bases. This CDR3 is built from 15 residues. Germline CDR1 and CDR2: MNHEY and SVGAGI. The ends were cut back, 6 bases at V and 0 bases at J, with 9 bases in the middle. The CDR3 reads CASRPRGSYNSPLHF. In nucleotides, the CDR3 is TGTGCCAGCAGACCAAGGGGCTCCTATAATTCACCCCTCCACTTT.

The rearrangement uses TRBV5-4 and TRBJ2-1; 11 positions match TRBD2. This CDR3 is 14 amino acids long. V was clipped by 3 bases and J by 10 bases; unmatched bases: 6. CDR1 is SGHNT, CDR2 YYREEE, per germline (reference sequence). This CDR3 reads CASSSYSGRAEQFF. CDR3 bases: TGTGCCAGCAGCTCCTATAGCGGGAGGGCCGAGCAGTTCTTC.

Notes on this clone: At one end the junction does not follow the germline gene, possibly because of a read error. The chain combines TRBV2 with TRBJ2-5; 8 nucleotides match TRBD1. The CDR3 loop spans 15 amino acids. The germline CDR1 and CDR2 sequences are SNHLY and FYNNEI. For the CDR3, the DNA is TGTGCCAGCAGGGAAGACAGGGGCCCACAAGAGACCCAGTACTTC. Amino acid sequence: CASREDRGPQETQYF.

The chain joins TRBV9 to TRBJ1-2, with a weak D call TRBD1 (5 bases). The germline CDR1 and CDR2 sequences are SGDLS and YYNGEE. Trimming shortened V by 0 bases and J by 3 bases, and 15 bases separated the two germline ends. The CDR3 spans 16 residues. The CDR3 sequence: CASSVGWGRRDYGYTF. In DNA, the CDR3 is TGTGCCAGCAGCGTAGGATGGGGACGGAGGGACTATGGCTACACCTTC.

This rearrangement joins TRBV7-3 to TRBJ1-2; D is perhaps TRBD1 (6 bases). With 5 bases removed from V and 8 bases from J, the gap between germline ends came to 18 bases. The CDR3 consists of 14 residues. Germline CDR1 reads SGHTA; CDR2 reads FQGTGA. The CDR3: CASSPGGLTSGYTF. CDR3 sequence (DNA): TGTGCCAGCAGCCCGGGGGGGCTCACCTCCGGCTACACCTTC.

This clone was seen a single time. V usage is TRBV6-5 and J usage is TRBJ1-5; a possible D gene is TRBD1 (5 bases). Germline values: CDR1 MNHEY, CDR2 SVGAGI. Trimming took 6 bases from V and 0 from J, leaving 9 bases between them. The CDR3 totals 14 residues. This chain's CDR3 is CASRGALSNQPQHF. DNA for the CDR3: TGTGCCAGCAGAGGGGCCCTTAGCAATCAGCCCCAGCATTTT.

This chain uses TRBV11-2 with TRBJ2-7, with a possible D match to TRBD1 (6 bases). Between the trimmed V and J ends, which lost 0 bases and 0 bases, there was a span of 12 bases. CDR1 is SGHAT and CDR2 is FQNNGV in the germline V gene. This CDR3 region has 16 residues. CDR3 sequence: CASSLEDSPRSYEQYF. The CDR3 DNA sequence: TGTGCCAGCAGCTTAGAGGACAGCCCTCGCTCCTACGAGCAGTACTTC. Drawing the rest from reference TRBV11-2 and TRBJ2-7, the complete variable domain is EAGVAQSPRYKIIEKRQSVAFWCNPISGHATLYWYQQILGQGPKLLIQFQNNGVVDDSQLPKDRFSAERLKGVDSTLKIQPAKLEDSAVYLCASSLEDSPRSYEQYFGPGTRLTVT.

The chain has TRBV10-3 and TRBJ1-2; D is unclear. Germline CDR1 reads ENHRY; CDR2 reads SYGVKD. The CDR3 spans 12 residues. V was shortened by 6 bases and J by 4 bases, with 9 bases between the two germline ends. CDR3 sequence reads: CAISEKSYGYTF. The CDR3 DNA follows: TGTGCCATCAGCGAGAAATCCTATGGCTACACCTTC.

DNA of the CDR3: TGTGCCAGCAGTTTAACAGGACAGGGGTACTACAATGAGCAGTTCTTC. It yields the protein CASSLTGQGYYNEQFF. J is TRBJ2-1 and V is TRBV28, with 9 bases fitting TRBD1. The CDR3 covers 16 residues. Germline-derived CDR1 and CDR2 are MDHEN and SYDVKM. V was pared by 2 bases and J by 3 bases, with 5 bases of the junction left unmatched. The complete variable domain, with remaining parts taken from reference TRBV28 and TRBJ2-1, reads DVKVTQSSRYLVKRTGEKVFLECVQDMDHENMFWYRQDPGLGLRLIYFSYDVKMKEKGDIPEGYSVSREKKERFSLILESASTNQTSMYLCASSLTGQGYYNEQFFGPGTRLTVL.

The rearrangement links TRBV9 to TRBJ2-1; 7 bases agree with TRBD2. CDR1 is SGDLS and CDR2 is YYNGEE in the germline V gene. The length of the CDR3 is 15 residues. V was pared by 3 bases and J by 0 bases, with 3 bases of the junction left unmatched. The CDR3 is CASSGGSFSYNEQFF. CDR3 nucleotides: TGTGCCAGCAGCGGCGGGAGCTTCTCCTACAATGAGCAGTTCTTC.

The rearrangement links TRBV27 to TRBJ2-3; no definite D call. There are 15 residues in the CDR3. V was pared by 8 bases and J by 2 bases, with 17 bases between. Per the germline V gene, CDR1 is MNHEY and CDR2 is SMNVEV (reference sequence). The CDR3 sequence is CASLWQGPNTDTQYF. Here the CDR3 DNA reads TGTGCCAGCCTCTGGCAAGGGCCGAACACAGATACGCAGTATTTT.

In this sample, this clone turned up once. V is TRBV10-3 and J is TRBJ1-1; D gene unclear. CDR1 is ENHRY and CDR2 is SYGVKD in the germline V gene. This CDR3 has 13 residues. The V end was cut by 0 bases, the J end by 11 bases, with 13 bases between. The CDR3 here is CAISESMKGRAFF. CDR3 coding DNA: TGTGCCATCAGTGAGTCGATGAAGGGTAGGGCTTTCTTT.

The rearrangement joins TRBV30 to TRBJ1-5; the D is unclear. Germline-derived CDR1 and CDR2 are GTSNPN and SVGIG (reference sequence). The V and J ends lost 5 bases and 7 bases respectively, with 12 bases between them. CDR3 size: 12 residues. CDR3 in amino acids: CAWGPYGQPQHF. The CDR3 DNA reads TGTGCCTGGGGACCGTATGGCCAGCCCCAGCATTTT. The whole variable domain, remainder taken from reference TRBV30 and TRBJ1-5, is SQTIHQWPATLVQPVGSPLSLECTVEGTSNPNLYWYRQAAGRGLQLLFYSVGIGQISSEVPQNLSASRPQDRQFILSSKKLLLSDSGFYLCAWGPYGQPQHFGDGTRLSIL.

The chain's CDR3 is CASSVDSGGTEAFF. In DNA, the CDR3 is TGTGCCAGCAGCGTAGATTCGGGGGGGACTGAAGCTTTCTTT. The chain joins TRBV9 to TRBJ1-1, with D possibly matching TRBD1 (5 bases). From germline, CDR1 is SGDLS and CDR2 YYNGEE. This CDR3 comprises 14 residues. V was pared by 0 bases and J by 5 bases, with 11 bases between.

The CDR3 region is CASGQTPSGNTIYF. CDR3 sequence (DNA): TGTGCCAGCGGTCAGACTCCCTCTGGAAACACCATATATTTT. This sequence joins TRBV6-5 and TRBJ1-3; D is unclear. Germline V gene sequence: CDR1 MNHEY, CDR2 SVGAGI. CDR3 size: 14 residues. Trimming took off 8 bases at V and 0 bases at J, with 11 bases between the two ends.

This rearrangement joins TRBV2 to TRBJ2-2; 7 nucleotides agree with TRBD2. This CDR3 spans 14 amino acids. From germline, CDR1 is SNHLY and CDR2 FYNNEI. V lost 4 bases, J lost 1 base, and 0 bases stayed unmatched. CDR3 sequence reads: CASSASGNTGELFF. Here the CDR3 DNA reads TGTGCCAGCAGTGCTAGCGGGAACACCGGGGAGCTGTTTTTT.

The V call is TRBV29-1, the J call TRBJ1-6; a possible D gene is TRBD1 (6 bases). CDR3 length equals 13 residues. The germline gives CDR1 SQVTM, CDR2 ANQGSEA. Trimming pared 8 bases from V and 9 bases from J, leaving 17 bases between. DNA for the CDR3: TGCAGCATCCGGATCGCCAGGGGTTCACCCCTCCACTTT. It yields the protein CSIRIARGSPLHF.

The chain couples TRBV9 to TRBJ1-3; a possible D gene is TRBD1 (6 bases). Trimming took off 0 bases at V and 1 base at J, with 17 bases between the two ends. Germline V gene data show CDR1 as SGDLS and CDR2 as YYNGEE. The CDR3 length is 18 residues. The CDR3 sequence: CASSVGSPGVGSGNTIYF. The CDR3 bases are TGTGCCAGCAGCGTAGGAAGTCCAGGGGTTGGGTCTGGAAACACCATATATTTT.

This chain connects TRBV5-6 to TRBJ1-2; D perhaps matches TRBD1 (6 bases). The CDR3 contains 15 residues. The V gene lost 0 bases and the J gene lost 5 bases, with 14 bases spanning the gap. Germline assignment: CDR1 SGHDT and CDR2 YYEEEE. DNA of the CDR3: TGTGCCAGCAGCTTGGTGGTACAGGGTGGATATGGCTACACCTTC. Its protein is CASSLVVQGGYGYTF.

The chain joins TRBV7-6 to TRBJ2-3; maybe TRBD2 (7 bases). Per germline, CDR1 SGHVS and CDR2 FNYEAQ. This CDR3 is built from 16 residues. V lost 5 bases to trimming and J lost 2 bases, with 17 bases between them. The CDR3 loop is CASSRLGAGATDTQYF. DNA for the CDR3: TGTGCCAGCAGCAGACTTGGCGCGGGGGCCACAGATACGCAGTATTTT.